One sample yielded the 7 T cell receptor beta chains listed below, sequenced in a study of shared clonotypes between healthy human individuals (TCRdb year 2020). The library was produced with the immunoSEQ multiplex PCR assay. In TCRdb, the immuneACCESS table is reduced to in-frame sequences with V and J assigned. These tables do not hold every clone; where another copy was compared, an unresolved V gene accounts for under half, and the others remain unexplained. For this sample there are around 1.1 million clones; around 78% appear just once. In total, the top ten clones hold under 0.8% of the sample. Source material: memory CD4+ T cells from PBMCs. The sample's cell subset or site label is to be understood as: CD45RA-negative fraction. The receptors here all came from a young man in good health. Some clones in this sample may be carry-over from other donors' samples.

J is TRBJ2-5 and V is TRBV7-9; D unclear. Germline CDR1 SEHNR, CDR2 FQNEAQ (reference sequence). Trimming took 5 bases from V and 1 from J, leaving 8 bases between them. CDR3 length: 13 residues. CDR3 in DNA: TGTGCCAGCAGCCCGCAAGGCCAAGAGACCCAGTACTTC. This codes for CASSPQGQETQYF.

Points on this clone: Other DNA sequences in the sample encode the same CDR3. This chain uses TRBV5-4 with TRBJ1-2, with 8 bases matching TRBD1. The V segment lost 2 bases and the J segment 5 bases; nucleotides outside the gene matches: 8. The germline V gene has CDR1 SGHNT and CDR2 YYREEE (reference sequence). CDR3 length equals 15 residues. As DNA, the CDR3 is TGTGCCAGCAGCTTTCCAGGGGGCGCGGAGTATGGCTACACCTTC. Translated, it gives CASSFPGGAEYGYTF.

This clone has more than one count but fewer than ten. This same CDR3 is encoded by further DNA sequences in the sample. This chain links TRBV7-2 with TRBJ2-1, with 8 bases aligning to TRBD2. The CDR3 contains 15 residues. CDR1 is SGHTA, CDR2 FQGNSA, per germline. The J segment lost 4 bases and the V segment lost 5 bases, leaving 7 bases of the junction unmatched. CDR3 in amino acids: CASSPLAGAYNEQFF. DNA for the CDR3: TGTGCCAGCAGCCCCCTAGCGGGCGCGTACAATGAGCAGTTCTTC.

This clone was picked up one time. This sequence joins TRBV7-3 and TRBJ1-2; weak D call: TRBD1 (6 bases). CDR1 SGHTA and CDR2 FQGTGA come from the germline V gene. V shed 5 bases and J shed 8 bases, with 21 bases lying between them. The CDR3 is made up of 15 amino acids. The CDR3 coding sequence is TGTGCCAGCAGCCCCTACGGGGGGGGGCTCAGCGGCTACACCTTC. Encoded protein: CASSPYGGGLSGYTF.

This chain connects TRBV20-1 to TRBJ2-1; D is unclear. The CDR3 has 11 residues. Germline loops: CDR1 DFQATT, CDR2 SNEGSKA (reference sequence). The CDR3 loop reads CSGEPYNEQFF. The DNA for the CDR3 is TGCAGCGGAGAGCCCTACAATGAGCAGTTCTTC.

This sequence joins TRBV27 and TRBJ1-2; a possible D gene is TRBD1 (5 bases). V lost 6 bases and J lost 2, with 13 bases in between. Germline assignment: CDR1 MNHEY and CDR2 SMNVEV (reference sequence). The CDR3 runs 14 residues. In nucleotides, the CDR3 is TGTGCCAGCAGCTTGAGCAGGGCGAACTATGGCTACACCTTC. It specifies CASSLSRANYGYTF.

The chain carries TRBV5-1 and TRBJ2-1; 16 bases fit TRBD2. Germline V gene data show CDR1 as SGHRS and CDR2 as YFSETQ. This CDR3 is built from 18 residues. J was trimmed by 6 bases and V by 0 bases; bases with no gene match: 6. The CDR3 spells CASSLGGLAGGPGNEQFF. CDR3 DNA sequence: TGCGCCAGCAGCTTGGGGGGACTAGCGGGAGGGCCGGGCAATGAGCAGTTCTTC.